The clone carrying this T cell receptor beta chain was detected once. Its antigen is as yet unknown. The Oncomine TCR Beta short-read assay was what sequenced the DNA obtained from cultured CD4+ T cells. TCRdb called the PCR reads again in MiXCR, with one record for every CDR3 protein. This sample has approximately 11,000 distinct CDR3 sequences, with 70% found just once. The germline gives CDR1 MNHEY, CDR2 SVGEGT. The CDR3 has 15 residues. V dropped 0 bases and J dropped 7; count of bases not matched to a gene: 3. This record comes from a study of vaccination and CD4 T cells after COVID-19. Indicated treatment: approximately 9-day PBMC culture with coronavirus spike peptide pools or control peptides (ViraFEST assay).

The sequence was collected from a human donor who had recovered from COVID-19. J is TRBJ1-5 and V is TRBV6-2 or TRBV6-3; TRBD1 matches at 10 bases. Source material: CD4+ T cells from blood, cultured in vitro. The CDR3 DNA follows: TGTGCCAGCAGTTACTCGGACAGGGGGGGACAGCCCCAGCATTTT. Translated, it gives CASSYSDRGGQPQHF.